Included here is one TCR beta chain sequence, with context. Its specificity is not known. The sample is drawn from a study of T cell repertoires in cytomegalovirus infection. Background on the study: Matching HLA type, along with CMV infection, was indicated by public TCR beta signatures. General study findings and limits: Clonotypes of TCR beta that were HLA-C-restricted and CMV-specific dominated the ex vivo response. Adding up the frequency of public TCR beta families identified people who carried CMV plus the relevant HLA.

CDR1 is LNHDA and CDR2 is SQIVND in the germline V gene (reference sequence). V shed 4 bases and J shed 0 bases, with 16 bases lying between them. This CDR3 comprises 17 residues. Each CDR3 protein gets one entry after TCRdb re-called the reads with MiXCR. The sample has around 260,000 distinct CDR3 sequences, about 25% seen once. The TCR sequence derives from a human donor in good health (CMV status not recorded). Some clones in this sample may be carry-over from other donors' samples. The rearrangement links TRBV19 to TRBJ1-5, with D possibly being TRBD1 (6 bases). Sequencing was done on a sample of PBMCs. This CDR3 reads CASSRRRTENSNQPQHF. DNA for the CDR3: TGTGCCAGTAGTAGAAGAAGGACAGAGAATAGCAATCAGCCCCAGCATTTT.